The source of this T cell receptor beta chain is a study of cytomegalovirus exposure and HLA in healthy donors. Assay: immunoSEQ multiplex PCR; the TCRdb copy retains only in-frame clones and omits some. The data contain 250,000 to 350,000 clones, over 75% of them singletons. The germline gives CDR1 SGHVS, CDR2 FQNEAQ. Trimming removed 5 bases from V and 9 bases from J; junction bases left unmatched: 18. The CDR3 is made up of 17 amino acids. The sample consisted of PBMCs. The chain joins TRBV7-8 to TRBJ2-1; 8 bases align to TRBD2. The sequence was obtained from a young man in good health and CMV-seronegative. The DNA for the CDR3 is TGTGCCAGCAGCACCCGGGGGCGAGTCGCGGGGGGCGGTGAGCAGTTCTTC. Protein product: CASSTRGRVAGGGEQFF.